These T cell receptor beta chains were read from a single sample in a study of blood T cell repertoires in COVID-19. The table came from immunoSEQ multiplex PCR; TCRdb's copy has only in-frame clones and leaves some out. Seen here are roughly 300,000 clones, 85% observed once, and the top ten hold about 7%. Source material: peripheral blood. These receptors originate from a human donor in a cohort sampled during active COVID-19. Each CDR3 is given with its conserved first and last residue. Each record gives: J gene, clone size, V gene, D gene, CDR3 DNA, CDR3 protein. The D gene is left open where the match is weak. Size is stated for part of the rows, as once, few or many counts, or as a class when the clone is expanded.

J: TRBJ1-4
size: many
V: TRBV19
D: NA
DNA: TGTGCCAGTAGGACGGGGGGGACGGAAAAACTGTTTTTT
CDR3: CASRTGGTEKLFF

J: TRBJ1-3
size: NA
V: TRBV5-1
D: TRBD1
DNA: TGCGCCAGCAGCTTGTCCGGGACAGGGAGCTCTGGAAACACCATATATTTT
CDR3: CASSLSGTGSSGNTIYF

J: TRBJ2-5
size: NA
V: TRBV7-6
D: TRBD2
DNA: TGTGCCAGCAGCTTAGCGGGGGGGTTTCAAGAGACCCAGTACTTC
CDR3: CASSLAGGFQETQYF

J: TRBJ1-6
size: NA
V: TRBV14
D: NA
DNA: TGTGCCAGCAGCCAAGATCGGCTGGGAGCACCCCTCCACTTT
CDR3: CASSQDRLGAPLHF

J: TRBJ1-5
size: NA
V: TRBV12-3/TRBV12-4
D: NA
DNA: TGTGCCAGCAGCTATGGGAGCGGTCAGCCCCAGCATTTT
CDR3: CASSYGSGQPQHF

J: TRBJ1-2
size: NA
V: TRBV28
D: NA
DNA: TGTGCCAGCAGTTTGTCTGAGAACTATGGCTACACCTTC
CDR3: CASSLSENYGYTF

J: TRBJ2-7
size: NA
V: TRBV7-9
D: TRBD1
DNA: TGTGCCAGCAGCCTTGGGACAGGGGACGAGCAGTACTTC
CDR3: CASSLGTGDEQYF

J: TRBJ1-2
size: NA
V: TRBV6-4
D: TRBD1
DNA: TGTGCCAGCAGACCATATACAGGGGGAACGAATGGCTACACCTTC
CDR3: CASRPYTGGTNGYTF

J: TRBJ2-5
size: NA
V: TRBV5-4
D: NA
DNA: TGTGCCAGCAGCTCCTTTGGGAGTATGATTCTGAAAGAGACCCAGTACTTC
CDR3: CASSSFGSMILKETQYF

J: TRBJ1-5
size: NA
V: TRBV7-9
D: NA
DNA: TGTGCCAGCAGCTCGTATAGCAATCAGCCCCAGCATTTT
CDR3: CASSSYSNQPQHF

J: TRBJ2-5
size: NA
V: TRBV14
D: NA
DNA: TGTGCCAGCAGCCCTGCTAAGACCCAGTACTTC
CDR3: CASSPAKTQYF

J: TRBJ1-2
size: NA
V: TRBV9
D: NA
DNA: TGTGCCAGCAGCGTAGGGGCAACGAACTATGGCTACACCTTC
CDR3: CASSVGATNYGYTF

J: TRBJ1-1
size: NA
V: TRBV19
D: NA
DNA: TGTGCCAGTAGTATTAGGGTTCAGGGTGCTGAAGCTTTCTTT
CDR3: CASSIRVQGAEAFF

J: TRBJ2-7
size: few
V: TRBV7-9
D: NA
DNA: TGTGCCAGCAGCCCCGAGGCAGCCTCCTACGAGCAGTACTTC
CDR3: CASSPEAASYEQYF

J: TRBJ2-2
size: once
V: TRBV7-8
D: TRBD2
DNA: TGTGCCAGCAGCTTTAGCGGGACCGGTAACGGGGAGCTGTTTTTT
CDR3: CASSFSGTGNGELFF

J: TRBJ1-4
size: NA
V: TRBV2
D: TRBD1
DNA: TGTGCCAGCAGTGATGGGGGACAGGAAAAACTGTTTTTT
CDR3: CASSDGGQEKLFF

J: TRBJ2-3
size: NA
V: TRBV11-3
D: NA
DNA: TGTGCCAGCAGCTTTTCCGGGGGAGATACGCAGTATTTT
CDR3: CASSFSGGDTQYF

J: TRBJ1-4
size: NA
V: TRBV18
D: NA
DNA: TGTGCCAGCTCCCGGACAAAACCCGCAACTAATGAAAAACTGTTTTTT
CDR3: CASSRTKPATNEKLFF

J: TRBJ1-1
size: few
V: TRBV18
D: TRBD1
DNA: TGTGCCAGCTCACCGGGACAGGGGCTACAGGACACTGAAGCTTTCTTT
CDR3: CASSPGQGLQDTEAFF

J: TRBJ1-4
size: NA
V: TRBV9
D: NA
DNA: TGTGCCAGCAGCCCCTCCACGGGAACGGGCGAAAAACTGTTTTTT
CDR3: CASSPSTGTGEKLFF

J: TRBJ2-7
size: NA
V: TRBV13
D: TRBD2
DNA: TGTGCCAGCAGCTTTACGGGGGGGGTATCCTACGAGCAGTACTTC
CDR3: CASSFTGGVSYEQYF

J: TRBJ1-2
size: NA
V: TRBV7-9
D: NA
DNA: TGTGCCAGCAGCTTAGGCAGGGGAGATGGCTACACCTTC
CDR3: CASSLGRGDGYTF

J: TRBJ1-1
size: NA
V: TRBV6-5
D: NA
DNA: TGTGCCTGCCAGGGGACGGCTGAAGCTTTCTTT
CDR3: CACQGTAEAFF

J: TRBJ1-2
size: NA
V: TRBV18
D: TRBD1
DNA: TGTGCCAGCTCACCCCGGGCGGGACAGGGTCTCTCAGATGGCTACACCTTC
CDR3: CASSPRAGQGLSDGYTF

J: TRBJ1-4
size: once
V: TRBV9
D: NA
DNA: TGTGCCAGCAGCGTGGGTCAGGGGAGTATGAGTGAAAAACTGTTTTTT
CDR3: CASSVGQGSMSEKLFF

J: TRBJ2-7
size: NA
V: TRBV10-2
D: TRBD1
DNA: TGCGCCAGCAGCGAAACAGGGGGCCGTTTCCTTCTCTACGAGCAGTACTTC
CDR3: CASSETGGRFLLYEQYF

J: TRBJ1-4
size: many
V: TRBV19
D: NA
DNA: TGTGCCAGTAGTATGCGGGGGACTAATGAAAAACTGTTTTTT
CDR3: CASSMRGTNEKLFF

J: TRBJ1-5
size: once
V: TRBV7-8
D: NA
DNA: TGTGCCAGCAGCTTAAACCGGGACAAAGCGTTTCAGCCCCAGCATTTT
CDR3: CASSLNRDKAFQPQHF

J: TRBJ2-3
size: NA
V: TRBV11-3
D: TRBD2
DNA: TGTGCCAGCAGCTCCGGGACTAGCGGGGGGACCACAGATACGCAGTATTTT
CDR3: CASSSGTSGGTTDTQYF

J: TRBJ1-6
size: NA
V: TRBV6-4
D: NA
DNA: TGTGCCAGCAGTGGGTCCAGGGAACGGAATTCACCCCTCCACTTT
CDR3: CASSGSRERNSPLHF

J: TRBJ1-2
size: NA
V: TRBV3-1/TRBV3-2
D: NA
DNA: TGTGCCAGCAGCCAAGAAACATCTAACTATGGCTACACCTTC
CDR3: CASSQETSNYGYTF

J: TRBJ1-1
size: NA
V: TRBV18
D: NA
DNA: TGTGCCAGCTCACTTACCAGACAGGAGAACACTGAAGCTTTCTTT
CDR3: CASSLTRQENTEAFF

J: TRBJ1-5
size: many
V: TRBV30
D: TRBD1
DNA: TGTGCCTGGAGTGACCGCAGGGGGGTTCCCCAGCCCCAGCATTTT
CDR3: CAWSDRRGVPQPQHF

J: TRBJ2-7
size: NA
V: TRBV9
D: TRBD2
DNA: TGTGCCAGCAGCCCACGGACTAGCGGGAGAGTCTCCTACGAGCAGTACTTC
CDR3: CASSPRTSGRVSYEQYF

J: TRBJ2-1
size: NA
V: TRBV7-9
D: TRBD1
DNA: TGTGCCAGCAGCTTACGACAGGGGTTCAATGAGCAGTTCTTC
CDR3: CASSLRQGFNEQFF

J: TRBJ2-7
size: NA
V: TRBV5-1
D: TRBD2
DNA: TGCGCCAGCAGCTTGGCAGGGACTAGCTCCTACGAGCAGTACTTC
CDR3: CASSLAGTSSYEQYF

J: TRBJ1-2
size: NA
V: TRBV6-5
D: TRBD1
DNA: TGTGCCAGCAGAGCAGGGGGCAAATACTATGGCTACACCTTC
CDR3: CASRAGGKYYGYTF

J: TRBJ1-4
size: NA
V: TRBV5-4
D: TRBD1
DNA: TGTGCCAGCAGGGCAGGGGGCGCGGGTGAAAAACTGTTTTTT
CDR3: CASRAGGAGEKLFF

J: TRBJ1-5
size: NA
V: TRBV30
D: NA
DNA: TGTGCCTGGAGTACCGGGATTAGCAATCAGCCCCAGCATTTT
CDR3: CAWSTGISNQPQHF

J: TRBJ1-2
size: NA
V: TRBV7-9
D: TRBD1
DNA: TGTGCCAGCAGCTTACTAACAGGGGTGGGAGGCTACACCTTC
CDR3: CASSLLTGVGGYTF

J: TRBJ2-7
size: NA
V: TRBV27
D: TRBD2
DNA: TGTGCCACAAGTCCGGACGGGGGGATGGTAGTTGGAGGGCAGTACTTC
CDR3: CATSPDGGMVVGGQYF

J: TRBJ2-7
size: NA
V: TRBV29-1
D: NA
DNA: TGCAGCGTGGGGTCCCCAGGGCCTGGGGACGAGCAGTACTTC
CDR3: CSVGSPGPGDEQYF

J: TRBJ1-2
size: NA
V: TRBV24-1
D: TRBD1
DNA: TGTGCCACCAGTGATTGGACAGGGTATGGCTACACCTTC
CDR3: CATSDWTGYGYTF

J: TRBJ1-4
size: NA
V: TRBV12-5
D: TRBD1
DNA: TGTGCTAGTGGCACGGGACAGGCTAGAACTAATGAAAAACTGTTTTTT
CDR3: CASGTGQARTNEKLFF

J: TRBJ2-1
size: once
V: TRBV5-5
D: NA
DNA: TGTGCCAGCAGCTTTTTGGCGGGATCCTACAATGAGCAGTTCTTC
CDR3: CASSFLAGSYNEQFF

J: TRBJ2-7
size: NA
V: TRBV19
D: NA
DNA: TGTGCCAGTAGTCCGAGCTACGAGCAGTACTTC
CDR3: CASSPSYEQYF

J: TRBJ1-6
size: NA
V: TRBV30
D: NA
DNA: TGTGCCTGGAGCACGGGGGGCAGCTACTATAATTCACCCCTCCACTTT
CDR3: CAWSTGGSYYNSPLHF

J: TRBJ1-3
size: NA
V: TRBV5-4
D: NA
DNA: TGTGCCACCACACAGGGCAGCTCTGGAAACACCATATATTTT
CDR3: CATTQGSSGNTIYF

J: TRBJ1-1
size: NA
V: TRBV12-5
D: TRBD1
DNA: TGTGCTAGTGGTTTCACAGGGGAGAACACTGAAGCTTTCTTT
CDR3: CASGFTGENTEAFF

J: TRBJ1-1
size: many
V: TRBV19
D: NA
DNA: TGTGCCAGTAGGATGACAGTTGAAGCTTTCTTT
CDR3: CASRMTVEAFF